The sequence of this TCR beta chain was determined in a study of T cells in Graves' hyperthyroidism and ophthalmopathy. Points from the study as a whole: In blood, most of the thyroid clonotypes expanded above 0.001 were also present.

CDR1 and CDR2 (germline): DFQATT, SNEGSKA (reference sequence). V gave up 5 bases and J gave up 1 base, with 32 bases separating them. The CDR3 consists of 20 residues. This clonotype was picked up many times. Its antigen is not identified. Newly diagnosed hyperthyroidism, duration under 2 months, in patients aged 18 to 65. The blood was taken when hyperthyroidism was first diagnosed, before any ophthalmopathy symptoms showed up. TCR beta CDR3 sequences were amplified from RNA transcripts. Initially, a first-round RT-PCR of the TCR CDR3 employed the HTBI primer set. MiXCR, run by TCRdb on the multiplex PCR reads, gives a single entry per CDR3 protein. The table has under 300,000 distinct CDR3 sequences, less than 30% seen once.

The clonotype was recovered from a man in his forties or fifties with Graves' hyperthyroidism that later progressed to Graves' ophthalmopathy. What was sequenced was blood. The J gene is TRBJ1-2, the V gene TRBV20-1, with a possible D match to TRBD1 (6 bases). The CDR3 protein is CSAPLGALGGRVPNNYGYTF. The DNA for the CDR3 is TGCAGTGCTCCATTAGGGGCCCTCGGGGGGCGAGTTCCCAATAACTATGGCTACACCTTC.